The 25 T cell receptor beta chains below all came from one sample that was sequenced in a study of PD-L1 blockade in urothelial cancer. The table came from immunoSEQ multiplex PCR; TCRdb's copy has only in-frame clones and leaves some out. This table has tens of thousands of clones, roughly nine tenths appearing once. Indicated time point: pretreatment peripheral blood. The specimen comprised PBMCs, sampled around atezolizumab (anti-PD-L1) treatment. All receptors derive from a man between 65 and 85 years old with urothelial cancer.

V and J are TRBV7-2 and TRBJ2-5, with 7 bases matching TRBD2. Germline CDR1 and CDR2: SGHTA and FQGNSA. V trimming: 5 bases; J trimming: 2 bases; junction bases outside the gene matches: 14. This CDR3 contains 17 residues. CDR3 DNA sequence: TGTGCCAGCAGCCCCTCTCGCGGGAGATCATTTCAAGAGACCCAGTACTTC. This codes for CASSPSRGRSFQETQYF.

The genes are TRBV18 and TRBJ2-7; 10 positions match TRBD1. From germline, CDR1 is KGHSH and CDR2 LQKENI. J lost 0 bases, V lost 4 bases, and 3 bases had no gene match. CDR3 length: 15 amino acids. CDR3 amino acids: CASSRGTGVSYEQYF. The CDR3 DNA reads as TGTGCCAGCTCACGAGGGACAGGGGTCTCCTACGAGCAGTACTTC.

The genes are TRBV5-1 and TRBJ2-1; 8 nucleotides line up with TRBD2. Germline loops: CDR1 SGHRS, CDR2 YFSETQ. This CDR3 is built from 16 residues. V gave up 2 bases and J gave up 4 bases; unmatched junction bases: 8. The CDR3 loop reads CASSLRVAGRYNEQFF. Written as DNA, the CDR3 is TGCGCCAGCAGCTTAAGGGTAGCGGGACGTTACAATGAGCAGTTCTTC.

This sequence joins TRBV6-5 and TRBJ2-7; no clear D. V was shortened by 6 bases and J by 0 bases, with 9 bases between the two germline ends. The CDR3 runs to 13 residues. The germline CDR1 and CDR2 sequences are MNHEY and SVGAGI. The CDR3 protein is CASRESTSYEQYF. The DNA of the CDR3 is TGTGCCAGCAGAGAGAGTACCTCCTACGAGCAGTACTTC.

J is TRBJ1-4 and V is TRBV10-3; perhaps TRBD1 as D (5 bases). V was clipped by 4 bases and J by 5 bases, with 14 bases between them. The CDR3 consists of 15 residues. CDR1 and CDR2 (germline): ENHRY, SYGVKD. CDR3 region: CAISGTGLKNEKLFF. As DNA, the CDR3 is TGTGCCATCAGTGGCACAGGTTTGAAAAATGAAAAACTGTTTTTT.

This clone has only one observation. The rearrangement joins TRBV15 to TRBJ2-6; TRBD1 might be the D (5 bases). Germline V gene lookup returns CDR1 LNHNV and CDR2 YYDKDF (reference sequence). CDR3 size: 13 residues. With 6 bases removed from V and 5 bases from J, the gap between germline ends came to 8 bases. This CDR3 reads CATSPDRANVLTF. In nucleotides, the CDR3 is TGTGCCACCAGTCCGGACAGGGCCAACGTCCTGACTTTC.

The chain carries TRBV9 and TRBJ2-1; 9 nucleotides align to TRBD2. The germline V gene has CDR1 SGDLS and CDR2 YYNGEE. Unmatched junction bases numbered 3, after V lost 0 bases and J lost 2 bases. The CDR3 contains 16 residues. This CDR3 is CASSVDSGRPYNEQFF. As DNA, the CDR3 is TGTGCCAGCAGCGTAGATAGCGGGAGACCCTACAATGAGCAGTTCTTC.

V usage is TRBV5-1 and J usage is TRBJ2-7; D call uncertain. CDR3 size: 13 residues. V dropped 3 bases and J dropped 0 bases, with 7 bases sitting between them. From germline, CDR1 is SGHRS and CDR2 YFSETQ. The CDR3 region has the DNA TGCGCCAGCAGCTCTACCTCCTCCTACGAGCAGTACTTC. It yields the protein CASSSTSSYEQYF.

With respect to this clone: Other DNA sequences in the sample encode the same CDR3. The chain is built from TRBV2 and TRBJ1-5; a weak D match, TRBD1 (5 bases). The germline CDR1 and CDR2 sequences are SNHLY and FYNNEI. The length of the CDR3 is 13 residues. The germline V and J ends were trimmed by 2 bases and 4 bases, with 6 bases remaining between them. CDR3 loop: CASSENRNQPQHF. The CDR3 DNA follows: TGTGCCAGCAGTGAAAACAGGAATCAGCCCCAGCATTTT. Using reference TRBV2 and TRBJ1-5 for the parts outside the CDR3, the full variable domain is EPEVTQTPSHQVTQMGQEVILRCVPISNHLYFYWYRQILGQKVEFLVSFYNNEISEKSEIFDDQFSVERPDGSNFTLKIRSTKLEDSAMYFCASSENRNQPQHFGDGTRLSIL.

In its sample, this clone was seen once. CDR3 DNA sequence: TGCGCCAGCAGCGCCCGGAGCGGCTCCTACGAGCAGTACTTC. This sequence encodes CASSARSGSYEQYF. This sequence joins TRBV5-1 and TRBJ2-7; tentative D call: TRBD2 (5 bases). This CDR3 spans 14 amino acids. V was pared by 4 bases and J by 0 bases, with 11 bases between. The germline V gene encodes CDR1 SGHRS and CDR2 YFSETQ.

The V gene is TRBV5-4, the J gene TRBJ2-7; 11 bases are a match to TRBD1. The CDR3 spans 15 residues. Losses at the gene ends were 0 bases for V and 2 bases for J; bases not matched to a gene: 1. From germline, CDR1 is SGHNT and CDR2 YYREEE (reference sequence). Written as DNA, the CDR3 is TGTGCCAGCAGCTTGGAGGGACAGGGGGCCTACGAGCAGTACTTC. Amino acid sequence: CASSLEGQGAYEQYF.

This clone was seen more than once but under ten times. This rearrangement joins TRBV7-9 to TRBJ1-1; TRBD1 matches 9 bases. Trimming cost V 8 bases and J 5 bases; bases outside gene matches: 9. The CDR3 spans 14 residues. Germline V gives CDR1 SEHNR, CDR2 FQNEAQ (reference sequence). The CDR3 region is CASGNRGHGTEAFF. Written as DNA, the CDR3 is TGTGCCAGCGGTAACAGGGGGCACGGAACTGAAGCTTTCTTT. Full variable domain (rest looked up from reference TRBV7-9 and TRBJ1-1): DTGVSQNPRHKITKRGQNVTFRCDPISEHNRLYWYRQTLGQGPEFLTYFQNEAQLEKSRLLSDRFSAERPKGSFSTLEIQRTEQGDSAMYLCASGNRGHGTEAFFGQGTRLTVV.

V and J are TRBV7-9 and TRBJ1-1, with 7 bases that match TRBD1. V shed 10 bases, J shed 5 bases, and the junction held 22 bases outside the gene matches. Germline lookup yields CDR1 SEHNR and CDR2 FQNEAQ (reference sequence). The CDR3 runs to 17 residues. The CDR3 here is CATFPTIVRGSSTEAFF. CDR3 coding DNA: TGTGCCACTTTCCCAACTATTGTCAGGGGGTCGAGTACTGAAGCTTTCTTT.

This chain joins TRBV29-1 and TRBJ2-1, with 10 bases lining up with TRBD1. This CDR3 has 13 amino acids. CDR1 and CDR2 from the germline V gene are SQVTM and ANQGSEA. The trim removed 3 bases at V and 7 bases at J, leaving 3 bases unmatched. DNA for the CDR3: TGCAGCGTTGACAGGACAGGGGGAAATGAGCAGTTCTTC. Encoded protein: CSVDRTGGNEQFF.

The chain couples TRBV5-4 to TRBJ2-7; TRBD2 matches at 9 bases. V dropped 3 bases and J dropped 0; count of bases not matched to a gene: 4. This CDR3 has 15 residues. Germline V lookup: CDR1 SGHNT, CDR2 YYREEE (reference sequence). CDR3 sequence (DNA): TGTGCCAGCAGCTCTAAGCGGGAGGCCTCCTACGAGCAGTACTTC. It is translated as CASSSKREASYEQYF.

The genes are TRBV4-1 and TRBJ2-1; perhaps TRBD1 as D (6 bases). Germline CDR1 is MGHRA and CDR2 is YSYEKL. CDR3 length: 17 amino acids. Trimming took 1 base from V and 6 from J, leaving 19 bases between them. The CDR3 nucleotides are TGCGCCAGCAGCCAAGTTGCTAACAGGGAAGTAGCCAATGAGCAGTTCTTC. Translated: CASSQVANREVANEQFF.

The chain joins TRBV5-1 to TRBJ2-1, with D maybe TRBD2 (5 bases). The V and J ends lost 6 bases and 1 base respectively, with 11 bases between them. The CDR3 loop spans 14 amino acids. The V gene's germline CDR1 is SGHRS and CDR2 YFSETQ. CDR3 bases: TGCGCCAGCACCCTCCAGCGGTCCTACAATGAGCAGTTCTTC. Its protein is CASTLQRSYNEQFF.

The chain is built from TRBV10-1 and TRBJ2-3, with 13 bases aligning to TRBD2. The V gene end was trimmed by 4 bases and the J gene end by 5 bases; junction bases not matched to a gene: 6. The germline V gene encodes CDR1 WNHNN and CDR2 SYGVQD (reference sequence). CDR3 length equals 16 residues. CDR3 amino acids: CASSVGLAGDKDTQYF. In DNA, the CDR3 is TGCGCCAGCAGTGTTGGACTAGCGGGAGATAAAGATACGCAGTATTTT.

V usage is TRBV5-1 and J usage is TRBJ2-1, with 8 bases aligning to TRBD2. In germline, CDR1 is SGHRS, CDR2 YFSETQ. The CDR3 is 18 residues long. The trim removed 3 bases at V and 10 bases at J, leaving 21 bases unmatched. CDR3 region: CASSSTPGSGSALGEQFF. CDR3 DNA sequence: TGCGCCAGCAGCTCCACTCCCGGAAGCGGGAGTGCTCTCGGGGAGCAGTTCTTC.

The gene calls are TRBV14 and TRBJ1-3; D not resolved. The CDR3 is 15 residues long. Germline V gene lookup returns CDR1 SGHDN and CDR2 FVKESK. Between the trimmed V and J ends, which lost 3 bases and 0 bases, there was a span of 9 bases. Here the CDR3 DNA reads TGTGCCAGCAGCCACGCCGGTCACTCTGGAAACACCATATATTTT. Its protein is CASSHAGHSGNTIYF.

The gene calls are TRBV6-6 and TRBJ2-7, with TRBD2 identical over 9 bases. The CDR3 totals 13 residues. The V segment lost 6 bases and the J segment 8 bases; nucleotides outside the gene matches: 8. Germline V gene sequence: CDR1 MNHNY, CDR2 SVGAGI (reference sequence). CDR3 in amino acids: CASRSSGKGQQYF. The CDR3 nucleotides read TGTGCCAGCAGGTCTAGCGGGAAGGGCCAGCAGTACTTC.

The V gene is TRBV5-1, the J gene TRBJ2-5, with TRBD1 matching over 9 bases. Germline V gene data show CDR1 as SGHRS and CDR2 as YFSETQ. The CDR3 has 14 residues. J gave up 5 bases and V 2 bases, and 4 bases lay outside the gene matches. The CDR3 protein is CASSFGQGRETQYF. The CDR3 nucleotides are TGCGCCAGCAGCTTTGGACAGGGGCGCGAGACCCAGTACTTC.

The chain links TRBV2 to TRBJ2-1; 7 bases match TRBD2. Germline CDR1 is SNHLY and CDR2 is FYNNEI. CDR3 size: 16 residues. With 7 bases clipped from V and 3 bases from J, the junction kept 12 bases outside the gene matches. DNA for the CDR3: TGTGCCAGCAATCGGGGCGGGAGAATTAGCTACAATGAGCAGTTCTTC. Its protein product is CASNRGGRISYNEQFF.

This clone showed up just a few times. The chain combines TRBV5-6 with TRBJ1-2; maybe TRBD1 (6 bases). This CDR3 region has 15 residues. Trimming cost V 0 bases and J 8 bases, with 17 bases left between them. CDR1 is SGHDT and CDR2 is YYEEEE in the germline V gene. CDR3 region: CASSLVDRQLGGYTF. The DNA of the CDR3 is TGTGCCAGCAGCTTGGTCGACAGGCAGCTGGGGGGCTACACCTTC.

Written as DNA, the CDR3 is TGTGCCAGCAGCTTAGGGCAGAACACTGAAGCTTTCTTT. It is translated as CASSLGQNTEAFF. The genes are TRBV11-3 and TRBJ1-1; D remains unclear. V shed 1 base and J shed 1 base, with 4 bases lying between them. The CDR3 spans 13 residues. The germline V gene encodes CDR1 SGHNT and CDR2 YENEEA.